One and the same sample provided the 26 T cell receptor beta chains below, sequenced in a study of regulatory T cells in long-lasting Graves disease. Arm-PCR of CDR3 regions with iRepertoire HTBI primers generated TCR beta libraries. TCRdb reanalysed the multiplex PCR reads using MiXCR and keeps one entry per CDR3 protein. The sample includes 350,000 to 450,000 distinct CDR3 sequences, around 23% of them seen just once. Sample time point: persistent/refractory GD, antithyroid drugs over 5 years with positive TRAb. PBMCs were the source of the RNA used for TCR sequencing. Specimen: peripheral blood mononuclear cells (PBMCs), collected when the disease was refractory, from a patient treated with antithyroid drugs. The source is a female donor with Graves disease.

This clonotype has a handful of counts. The chain links TRBV20-1 to TRBJ1-4; no clear D gene. The germline V gene encodes CDR1 DFQATT and CDR2 SNEGSKA (reference sequence). Trimming took 3 bases from V and 10 from J, leaving 15 bases between them. The CDR3 sequence is 13 residues long. CDR3 DNA: TGCAGTGCTAGGACGACCGGGGAGGTAAAACTGTTTTTT. It is translated as CSARTTGEVKLFF.

J is TRBJ1-2 and V is TRBV10-2, with a possible D match to TRBD1 (6 bases). Deletions cut 3 bases from V and 2 bases from J, with 13 bases between. Germline CDR1 and CDR2: WSHSY and SAAADI. The CDR3 is 15 residues long. Here the CDR3 DNA reads TGCGCCAGCAGTGATTCGACAGGACGGAACTATGGCTACACCTTC. Translated: CASSDSTGRNYGYTF.

This clonotype was observed many times. The genes are TRBV28 and TRBJ2-7; 8 bases align to TRBD1. Trimming took 5 bases from V and 4 from J; bases not matched to a gene: 4. The length of the CDR3 is 13 residues. CDR1 and CDR2 (germline): MDHEN, SYDVKM. CDR3 sequence: CASSRTGKYEQYF. The CDR3 DNA follows: TGTGCCAGCAGTCGGACAGGGAAATACGAGCAGTACTTC.

This clonotype was detected only a few times. The rearrangement links TRBV5-6 to TRBJ1-1; D unresolved. CDR1 and CDR2 from the germline V gene are SGHDT and YYEEEE. Trimming left V 0 bases short and J 0 bases short, with 9 bases between. The CDR3 has 15 residues. The chain's CDR3 is CASSLAAAMNTEAFF. Here the CDR3 DNA reads TGTGCCAGCAGCTTGGCGGCAGCCATGAACACTGAAGCTTTCTTT.

This clonotype turned up a few times. This chain links TRBV30 with TRBJ2-7, with TRBD2 as a possible D gene (6 bases). V shed 4 bases and J shed 2 bases, with 12 bases lying between them. CDR1 and CDR2 from the germline V gene are GTSNPN and SVGIG (reference sequence). CDR3 length: 13 residues. The chain's CDR3 is CAWNPSGAYEQYF. The CDR3, as DNA: TGTGCCTGGAATCCTTCGGGGGCCTACGAGCAGTACTTC.

This clonotype was observed many times. The chain joins TRBV6-1 to TRBJ2-5; no reliable D call. This CDR3 region has 16 residues. The V end lost 5 bases, the J end lost 5 bases, and 21 bases lay between the germline ends. The V gene's germline CDR1 is MNHNS and CDR2 SASEGT. The CDR3 DNA reads TGTGCCAGCAGTCTAAACTACAACAATCCGCGGGAGACCCAGTACTTC. Its translation is CASSLNYNNPRETQYF.

As to this clonotype: This may be a read error: a much more frequent sequence differs by one nucleotide. CDR3 coding DNA: TGTGCCAACAGTGAAGTACAGACTAACACTGAAGCTTTCTTT. The encoded protein is CANSEVQTNTEAFF. The V call is TRBV2, the J call TRBJ1-1; D unclear. Germline lookup yields CDR1 SNHLY and CDR2 FYNNEI. The CDR3 runs to 14 residues.

This clonotype was seen a handful of times. The chain carries TRBV20-1 and TRBJ1-5; TRBD1 is a possible D gene (6 bases). The ends were cut back, 7 bases at V and 0 bases at J, with 10 bases in the middle. The CDR3 has 13 residues. Germline V gene data show CDR1 as DFQATT and CDR2 as SNEGSKA (reference sequence). This CDR3 reads CSGQANSNQPQHF. The DNA of the CDR3 is TGCAGTGGACAGGCGAATAGCAATCAGCCCCAGCATTTT.

As to this clonotype: A much bigger clone sits one base away, suggesting this may be a read error. This sequence joins TRBV28 and TRBJ2-2; 7 bases map to TRBD2. CDR1 is MDHEN, CDR2 SYDVKM, per germline. The CDR3 extends over 17 amino acids. V shed 6 bases and J 5 bases; nucleotides not matched to a gene: 15. This CDR3 reads CASSPAWGGAGTGELFF. In nucleotides, the CDR3 is TGTGCCAGCAGCCCAGCCTGGGGAGGGGCGGGTACCGGGGAGCTGTTTTTT.

This clonotype was seen repeatedly, ten times or more. The chain combines TRBV18 with TRBJ2-4; TRBD2 is a possible D gene (6 bases). Trimming removed 6 bases from V and 10 bases from J, with 19 bases in between. The CDR3 runs to 14 residues. Germline CDR1 and CDR2: KGHSH and LQKENI. The CDR3 nucleotides are TGTGCCAGCTCTTCAGGAGGGCGCGGACGGATTCAGTACTTC. Its translation is CASSSGGRGRIQYF.

This clonotype was recorded many times. J is TRBJ1-5 and V is TRBV6-1; D is undetermined. Trimming pared 1 base from V and 0 bases from J, leaving 10 bases between. Germline-derived CDR1 and CDR2 are MNHNS and SASEGT. There are 16 residues in the CDR3. This CDR3 reads CASSEEVEVSNQPQHF. The CDR3 bases are TGTGCCAGCAGTGAAGAGGTGGAGGTTAGCAATCAGCCCCAGCATTTT.

This chain uses TRBV24-1 with TRBJ2-7, with D maybe TRBD1 (6 bases). The CDR3 totals 15 residues. In germline, CDR1 is KGHDR, CDR2 SFDVKD. V lost 4 bases, J lost 1 base, and 13 bases lay in between. The CDR3 reads CATSERGTGSYEQYF. The CDR3, as DNA: TGTGCCACCAGTGAGAGGGGCACAGGGTCCTACGAGCAGTACTTC.

This clonotype was observed a few times. CDR3 DNA sequence: TGTGCCAGCAGCTTGTATCAGGGGAAGCCAGATACGCAGTATTTT. Translating it yields CASSLYQGKPDTQYF. The V gene is TRBV5-8, the J gene TRBJ2-3; D may be TRBD1 (6 bases). This CDR3 comprises 15 residues. The germline V gene encodes CDR1 SGHTS and CDR2 YDEGEE. V lost 1 base and J 4 bases, leaving 13 bases between the germline ends.

V is TRBV12-3 or TRBV12-4 and J is TRBJ2-1; D call uncertain. The length of the CDR3 is 19 residues. The V gene lost 3 bases and the J gene lost 0 bases, with 21 bases spanning the gap. The CDR3 reads CASSFEGLGDPLSYNEQFF. CDR3 sequence (DNA): TGTGCCAGCAGTTTTGAAGGCTTGGGCGATCCCCTCTCCTACAATGAGCAGTTCTTC.

This clonotype was seen ten or more times. The rearrangement links TRBV7-8 to TRBJ1-4; D not resolved. There are 14 residues in the CDR3. In germline, CDR1 is SGHVS, CDR2 FQNEAQ. The V gene lost 2 bases and the J gene lost 6 bases, with 10 bases spanning the gap. The CDR3: CASSLQVAYEKLFF. As DNA, the CDR3 is TGTGCCAGCAGCTTACAGGTCGCCTATGAAAAACTGTTTTTT.

The rearrangement uses TRBV5-1 and TRBJ2-2, with D unresolved. The CDR3 extends over 14 amino acids. V lost 4 bases, J lost 0 bases, and 7 bases lay in between. Germline values: CDR1 SGHRS, CDR2 YFSETQ. CDR3 in amino acids: CASSPTSNTGELFF. As DNA, the CDR3 is TGCGCCAGCAGCCCGACATCGAACACCGGGGAGCTGTTTTTT.

The chain joins TRBV4-1 to TRBJ1-1, with a tentative D call TRBD1 (5 bases). There are 14 residues in the CDR3. Germline V CDR1 and CDR2: MGHRA, YSYEKL. Between the trimmed V and J ends, which lost 6 bases and 0 bases, there was a span of 11 bases. The CDR3 region is CASRAGSLNTEAFF. CDR3 DNA sequence: TGCGCCAGCAGGGCAGGGAGCTTGAACACTGAAGCTTTCTTT.

This clonotype was detected only a few times. The rearrangement uses TRBV19 and TRBJ1-2; 7 bases line up with TRBD1. Germline CDR1 LNHDA, CDR2 SQIVND (reference sequence). With V trimmed by 5 bases and J by 3 bases, 9 bases remained unmatched. The CDR3 contains 15 residues. Here the CDR3 reads CASSVRQGFDYGYTF. CDR3 DNA sequence: TGTGCCAGTAGTGTGAGACAGGGCTTTGACTATGGCTACACCTTC. Full variable domain (outside the CDR3, taken from reference TRBV19 and TRBJ1-2): DGGITQSPKYLFRKEGQNVTLSCEQNLNHDAMYWYRQDPGQGLRLIYYSQIVNDFQKGDIAEGYSVSREKKESFPLTVTSAQKNPTAFYLCASSVRQGFDYGYTFGSGTRLTVV.

This clonotype was counted a few times. The chain recombines TRBV5-6 with TRBJ1-2; tentative D call: TRBD1 (6 bases). Germline CDR1 reads SGHDT; CDR2 reads YYEEEE. This CDR3 is built from 14 residues. The V end was cut by 3 bases, the J end by 5 bases, with 14 bases between. Here the CDR3 reads CASSSSGGRYGYTF. The DNA of the CDR3 is TGTGCCAGCAGCTCATCCGGGGGCCGGTATGGCTACACCTTC.

V and J are TRBV6-1 and TRBJ2-3; 10 nucleotides line up with TRBD1. CDR3 length: 15 residues. V lost 5 bases to trimming and J lost 4 bases; unmatched junction nucleotides: 6. Germline-derived CDR1 and CDR2 are MNHNS and SASEGT. The CDR3 is CASSQGQGISDTQYF. The CDR3 nucleotides are TGTGCCAGCAGTCAGGGACAGGGGATCTCAGATACGCAGTATTTT.

This clonotype was observed a few times. This chain connects TRBV6-1 to TRBJ1-5, with 9 nucleotides matching TRBD1. With 5 bases clipped from V and 0 bases from J, the junction kept 8 bases outside the gene matches. Germline CDR1 reads MNHNS; CDR2 reads SASEGT. The CDR3 is 17 amino acids. The CDR3 region has the DNA TGTGCCAGCAGTATAAGGACAGGGGCACTTAGCAATCAGCCCCAGCATTTT. It yields the protein CASSIRTGALSNQPQHF.

This clonotype was recorded at least ten times. The rearrangement joins TRBV28 to TRBJ1-4; D might be TRBD1 (6 bases). This CDR3 spans 14 amino acids. Trimming cost V 4 bases and J 7 bases, with 13 bases left between them. Germline values: CDR1 MDHEN, CDR2 SYDVKM. The CDR3 nucleotides read TGTGCCAGCAGTTGGGGAGGGGGAGGTGAAAAACTGTTTTTT. It yields the protein CASSWGGGGEKLFF.

Turning to this clonotype: A much bigger clone sits one base away, suggesting this may be a read error. This chain uses TRBV12-3 or TRBV12-4 with TRBJ2-7, with TRBD1 matching over 9 bases. The CDR3 consists of 14 residues. Unmatched junction bases numbered 4, after V lost 2 bases and J lost 5 bases. The CDR3 sequence is CASSLTGGRHEQYF. The CDR3 coding sequence is TGTGCCAGCAGTTTAACAGGGGGCAGGCACGAGCAGTACTTC.

This clonotype was counted ten times or more. The rearrangement uses TRBV19 and TRBJ1-5; unclear D gene. The germline CDR1 and CDR2 sequences are LNHDA and SQIVND (reference sequence). The CDR3 is 16 residues long. V lost 3 bases and J 7 bases, leaving 19 bases between the germline ends. The CDR3 nucleotides are TGTGCCAGTAGTATTCCTCACAAGGGAAGTCCCCAGCCCCAGCATTTT. The encoded protein is CASSIPHKGSPQPQHF.

This clonotype occurred many times. This rearrangement joins TRBV20-1 to TRBJ2-5; 10 bases are shared with TRBD1. CDR1 and CDR2 (germline): DFQATT, SNEGSKA (reference sequence). The CDR3 is 13 residues long. Unmatched junction bases numbered 5, after V lost 5 bases and J lost 5 bases. The DNA of the CDR3 is TGCAGTGCTCTGACAGGGGGCCGGGAGACCCAGTACTTC. This encodes CSALTGGRETQYF.

The chain links TRBV5-1 to TRBJ1-1; 7 nucleotides align to TRBD1. J was trimmed by 4 bases and V by 3 bases; bases with no gene match: 9. CDR3 length: 15 amino acids. Per germline, CDR1 SGHRS and CDR2 YFSETQ. As DNA, the CDR3 is TGCGCCAGCAGCTCGGACGTGACAGGGACCACTGAAGCTTTCTTT. Its translation: CASSSDVTGTTEAFF. Complete variable domain (other parts from reference TRBV5-1 and TRBJ1-1): KAGVTQTPRYLIKTRGQQVTLSCSPISGHRSVSWYQQTPGQGLQFLFEYFSETQRNKGNFPGRFSGRQFSNSRSEMNVSTLELGDSALYLCASSSDVTGTTEAFFGQGTRLTVV.